Listed below are T cell receptor beta chains from one sample, sequenced in a study of blood T cell repertoires in COVID-19. Method: immunoSEQ multiplex PCR; TCRdb's copy keeps in-frame clones and lacks some. The sample holds 200,000 or so clones, 88% seen once. Sample: PBMCs or T cells enriched from blood (not recorded which). Receptors were obtained from a woman between 35 and 50 years old with acute COVID-19. Each CDR3 is given with its conserved first and last residue. The order of the fields is J gene, D gene, V gene, clone size, CDR3 DNA, CDR3 protein. D genes are given only for firm matches. Rows may omit the clone size; those that give it use once, few, many or a size class.

J gene: TRBJ1-2
D gene: -
V gene: TRBV18
clone size: -
CDR3 DNA: TGTGCCAGCTCACCACTCCCGCGAGACTATGGCTACACCTTC
CDR3 protein: CASSPLPRDYGYTF

J gene: TRBJ2-1
D gene: -
V gene: TRBV24-1
clone size: -
CDR3 DNA: TGTGCCACCAGTGGGGGGAGGAATGAGCAGTTCTTC
CDR3 protein: CATSGGRNEQFF

J gene: TRBJ1-4
D gene: TRBD1
V gene: TRBV30
clone size: -
CDR3 DNA: TGTGCCTGGGGACAGGGGATGGATGAAAAACTGTTTTTT
CDR3 protein: CAWGQGMDEKLFF

J gene: TRBJ2-5
D gene: -
V gene: TRBV6-2/TRBV6-3
clone size: -
CDR3 DNA: TGTGCCAGCAGTGAGGCAGGGCCCCAAGAGACCCAGTACTTC
CDR3 protein: CASSEAGPQETQYF

J gene: TRBJ2-1
D gene: TRBD1
V gene: TRBV5-4
clone size: -
CDR3 DNA: TGTGCCAGCAGCTTAAGGGGGCTAGGCAATGAGCAGTTCTTC
CDR3 protein: CASSLRGLGNEQFF

J gene: TRBJ2-3
D gene: -
V gene: TRBV4-1
clone size: -
CDR3 DNA: TGCGCCAGCAGCGACCAGGGTCCCCTGCACACAGATACGCAGTATTTT
CDR3 protein: CASSDQGPLHTDTQYF

J gene: TRBJ1-3
D gene: TRBD1
V gene: TRBV19
clone size: -
CDR3 DNA: TGTGCCAGTAGTATAGACGCCCGGGACAGGAGCTCTGGAAACACCATATATTTT
CDR3 protein: CASSIDARDRSSGNTIYF

J gene: TRBJ2-2
D gene: -
V gene: TRBV4-2
clone size: -
CDR3 DNA: TGTGCCAGCAGCCATGCGCGGGGGCCCCAGTCCGGGGAGCTGTTTTTT
CDR3 protein: CASSHARGPQSGELFF

J gene: TRBJ1-5
D gene: TRBD1
V gene: TRBV19
clone size: -
CDR3 DNA: TGTGCCAGTACCCAAAGGGCCGGGACAGCTAGCAATCAGCCCCAGCATTTT
CDR3 protein: CASTQRAGTASNQPQHF

J gene: TRBJ1-1
D gene: -
V gene: TRBV2
clone size: -
CDR3 DNA: TGTGCCAGCAGTTACGACAGGTCCCAGGACACTGAAGCTTTCTTT
CDR3 protein: CASSYDRSQDTEAFF

J gene: TRBJ1-1
D gene: -
V gene: TRBV10-1
clone size: -
CDR3 DNA: TGCGCCAGCAGTTCATCCACTGAAGCTTTCTTT
CDR3 protein: CASSSSTEAFF

J gene: TRBJ1-5
D gene: TRBD1
V gene: TRBV6-5
clone size: -
CDR3 DNA: TGTGCCAGCAGTAAGACAGGGGGTAATATTCAGCCCCAGCATTTT
CDR3 protein: CASSKTGGNIQPQHF

J gene: TRBJ2-1
D gene: -
V gene: TRBV2
clone size: -
CDR3 DNA: TGTGCCAGCAGTTTCGCTAGTCTGGACTACAATGAGCAGTTCTTC
CDR3 protein: CASSFASLDYNEQFF

J gene: TRBJ1-1
D gene: TRBD1
V gene: TRBV28
clone size: -
CDR3 DNA: TGTGCCAGCATTCCGGGACAGGGGGAGAGGGAAGCTTTCTTT
CDR3 protein: CASIPGQGEREAFF

J gene: TRBJ2-1
D gene: TRBD2
V gene: TRBV29-1
clone size: once
CDR3 DNA: TGCAGCGTTGACGGCGGGAGATACAATGAGCAGTTCTTC
CDR3 protein: CSVDGGRYNEQFF

J gene: TRBJ1-1
D gene: -
V gene: TRBV6-5
clone size: -
CDR3 DNA: TGTGCCAGCAGGAGGAGGGTGGAGAACACTGAAGCTTTCTTT
CDR3 protein: CASRRRVENTEAFF

J gene: TRBJ2-3
D gene: TRBD2
V gene: TRBV14
clone size: -
CDR3 DNA: TGTGCCAGCAGCCAAGATCGGGCTAGCGGGAGACTTGATACGCAGTATTTT
CDR3 protein: CASSQDRASGRLDTQYF

J gene: TRBJ2-5
D gene: TRBD2
V gene: TRBV6-5
clone size: -
CDR3 DNA: TGTGCCAGCAGTCCGGGACTACCGCAGGAGACCCAGTACTTC
CDR3 protein: CASSPGLPQETQYF

J gene: TRBJ2-2
D gene: -
V gene: TRBV24-1
clone size: once
CDR3 DNA: TGTGCCACCAGTTACAACGAAGCCCGATCGGGCACCGGGGAGCTGTTTTTT
CDR3 protein: CATSYNEARSGTGELFF

J gene: TRBJ2-3
D gene: TRBD1
V gene: TRBV11-3
clone size: -
CDR3 DNA: TGTGCCAGCAGCTCGGGGGACCGACAGGGGACGGATACGCAGTATTTT
CDR3 protein: CASSSGDRQGTDTQYF

J gene: TRBJ2-3
D gene: -
V gene: TRBV18
clone size: -
CDR3 DNA: TGTGCCAGCTCACCAGGACAGCCCACAGATACGCAGTATTTT
CDR3 protein: CASSPGQPTDTQYF

J gene: TRBJ1-3
D gene: -
V gene: TRBV5-1
clone size: -
CDR3 DNA: TGCGCCAGCAGCTTGGGTACAGGGTCCTCCTCTGGAAACACCATATATTTT
CDR3 protein: CASSLGTGSSSGNTIYF

J gene: TRBJ1-2
D gene: TRBD1
V gene: TRBV7-2
clone size: -
CDR3 DNA: TGTGCCAGCAGCGCGGGACAGGGGGCCCATGGCTACACCTTC
CDR3 protein: CASSAGQGAHGYTF

J gene: TRBJ2-5
D gene: TRBD1
V gene: TRBV19
clone size: -
CDR3 DNA: TGTGCCAGTAGTATCTGGGCAGGGGGCGGGGAGACCCAGTACTTC
CDR3 protein: CASSIWAGGGETQYF

J gene: TRBJ2-6
D gene: TRBD1
V gene: TRBV5-6
clone size: -
CDR3 DNA: TGTGCCCGCCGCGGGGCAGGGGGCGCTGCGAAGGGGGCCAACGTCCTGACTTTC
CDR3 protein: CARRGAGGAAKGANVLTF

J gene: TRBJ1-3
D gene: -
V gene: TRBV7-8
clone size: -
CDR3 DNA: TGTGCCAGCAGCCTGCGGCAGACGTCTGGAAACACCATATATTTT
CDR3 protein: CASSLRQTSGNTIYF

J gene: TRBJ1-4
D gene: TRBD1
V gene: TRBV7-9
clone size: -
CDR3 DNA: TGTGCCAGCAGCTTAGATGGCAGGGGGGATGAAAAACTGTTTTTT
CDR3 protein: CASSLDGRGDEKLFF

J gene: TRBJ1-2
D gene: TRBD1
V gene: TRBV27
clone size: -
CDR3 DNA: TGTGCCAGCAGTTGGACAGGGACATCTAACTATGGCTACACCTTC
CDR3 protein: CASSWTGTSNYGYTF

J gene: TRBJ2-1
D gene: -
V gene: TRBV2
clone size: -
CDR3 DNA: TGTGCCAGCGCCCCGTCGGGGAGGCAGTTCTTC
CDR3 protein: CASAPSGRQFF

J gene: TRBJ2-7
D gene: -
V gene: TRBV19
clone size: -
CDR3 DNA: TGTGCCAGGCGTTACGAGCAGTACTTC
CDR3 protein: CARRYEQYF

J gene: TRBJ2-7
D gene: TRBD1
V gene: TRBV5-5
clone size: -
CDR3 DNA: TGTGCCAGCAGCTCGGGTAGGGGGCTTCAAACCTACGAGCAGTACTTC
CDR3 protein: CASSSGRGLQTYEQYF

J gene: TRBJ2-2
D gene: -
V gene: TRBV5-3
clone size: -
CDR3 DNA: TGTGCCAGAAGCTTGAGAACGGGAGCCGGGGAGCTGTTTTTT
CDR3 protein: CARSLRTGAGELFF

J gene: TRBJ1-5
D gene: TRBD1
V gene: TRBV30
clone size: -
CDR3 DNA: TGTGCCTGGGAGAGTCAGAACAGGGGGGCCAATCAGCCCCAGCATTTT
CDR3 protein: CAWESQNRGANQPQHF

J gene: TRBJ2-1
D gene: -
V gene: TRBV3-1/TRBV3-2
clone size: -
CDR3 DNA: TGTGCCAGCAGCCATTTACTAGGTCCACACAATGAGCAGTTCTTC
CDR3 protein: CASSHLLGPHNEQFF

J gene: TRBJ2-1
D gene: TRBD1
V gene: TRBV10-3
clone size: -
CDR3 DNA: TGTGCCATCAGTCAAACGGGACAGGGGGACGATGAGCAGTTCTTC
CDR3 protein: CAISQTGQGDDEQFF

J gene: TRBJ1-2
D gene: TRBD1
V gene: TRBV4-2
clone size: -
CDR3 DNA: TGTGCCAGCAGCTGGCTGGGACAGGGTGACTATGGCTACACCTTC
CDR3 protein: CASSWLGQGDYGYTF

J gene: TRBJ2-7
D gene: TRBD1
V gene: TRBV2
clone size: -
CDR3 DNA: TGTGCCAGCAGGAGGGACAGGGCCTACGAGCAGTACTTC
CDR3 protein: CASRRDRAYEQYF

J gene: TRBJ2-1
D gene: -
V gene: TRBV19
clone size: -
CDR3 DNA: TGTGCCAGCAAGGACAGAAACAATGAGCAGTTCTTC
CDR3 protein: CASKDRNNEQFF

J gene: TRBJ1-2
D gene: -
V gene: TRBV5-6
clone size: -
CDR3 DNA: TGTGCCAGCACCCCGACAGGCCTCTTTGGCTACACCTTC
CDR3 protein: CASTPTGLFGYTF

J gene: TRBJ1-4
D gene: -
V gene: TRBV11-2
clone size: -
CDR3 DNA: TGTGCCAGCAGCCAAGGGGGAACTAATGAAAAACTGTTTTTT
CDR3 protein: CASSQGGTNEKLFF

J gene: TRBJ1-2
D gene: TRBD1
V gene: TRBV4-1
clone size: -
CDR3 DNA: TGCGCCAGCAGTCCTCTAGGGGGCCAGCTTGATGGCTACACCTTC
CDR3 protein: CASSPLGGQLDGYTF

J gene: TRBJ2-7
D gene: -
V gene: TRBV29-1
clone size: -
CDR3 DNA: TGCAGCGTTGAGGGATTACGGGGCGGGGACTACGAGCAGTACTTC
CDR3 protein: CSVEGLRGGDYEQYF

J gene: TRBJ2-7
D gene: TRBD1
V gene: TRBV11-2
clone size: -
CDR3 DNA: TGTGCCAGCAGCTTAGAACAGGGGTTGTTCTACGAGCAGTACTTC
CDR3 protein: CASSLEQGLFYEQYF

J gene: TRBJ1-6
D gene: -
V gene: TRBV10-3
clone size: -
CDR3 DNA: TGTGCCATCAGTCCCGACAGGTCTAATTCACCCCTCCACTTT
CDR3 protein: CAISPDRSNSPLHF

J gene: TRBJ2-5
D gene: -
V gene: TRBV19
clone size: -
CDR3 DNA: TGTGCCAGTAGTATGAGGGGGGGAGGGCAAGAGACCCAGTACTTC
CDR3 protein: CASSMRGGGQETQYF

J gene: TRBJ1-5
D gene: -
V gene: TRBV7-2
clone size: -
CDR3 DNA: TGTGCCAGCAGCTTAAACTCCCAGGCCTCGCGGGGGAATCAGCCCCAGCATTTT
CDR3 protein: CASSLNSQASRGNQPQHF

J gene: TRBJ1-1
D gene: -
V gene: TRBV10-3
clone size: -
CDR3 DNA: TGTGCCATCAGTGAGTCCGGGGTGGCTTTCTTT
CDR3 protein: CAISESGVAFF

J gene: TRBJ2-2
D gene: TRBD1
V gene: TRBV5-4
clone size: -
CDR3 DNA: TGTGCCAGCAGCTCCTGGGACAGGGGATGGGGTAACACCGGGGAGCTGTTTTTT
CDR3 protein: CASSSWDRGWGNTGELFF

J gene: TRBJ1-2
D gene: -
V gene: TRBV29-1
clone size: -
CDR3 DNA: TGCAGCGTTGTCGGGGGGGTTCTTAACTATGGCTACACCTTC
CDR3 protein: CSVVGGVLNYGYTF

J gene: TRBJ1-2
D gene: -
V gene: TRBV21-1
clone size: -
CDR3 DNA: TGTGCCAGCCCAGGGGGATTATCTAGCTATGGCTACACCTTC
CDR3 protein: CASPGGLSSYGYTF